Described below is a single TCR beta chain sequence and its context. Its antigen is undetermined. Patients were ineligible given autoimmune disease history or systemic immunosuppression. The sample originates from a study of OX40 agonist ivuxolimab in advanced cancers. In the study overall: Under the entry rules, prior anti-PD-1, anti-PD-L1 or anti-CTLA-4 therapy was allowed, and more than 35% had some. Points from the study as a whole: There was clonal expansion of CD4+ and CD8+ blood T cells by week 6 at 0.1 to 3.0 mg/kg.

The CDR3 runs 15 residues. V was cut by 6 bases and J by 0 bases, with 12 bases left in between. The germline CDR1 and CDR2 sequences are MNHEY and SMNVEV (reference sequence). Only in-frame clones appear in the TCRdb table, and some are missing; sequencing was by immunoSEQ multiplex PCR. This sample carries approximately 77,000 clones, around 90% of them seen once, and the ten largest clones take 11%. The origin of this receptor is an adult with an advanced solid tumor such as melanoma, head and neck, liver or kidney cancer. The chain links TRBV27 to TRBJ1-3; D not resolved. The material was CD4+ or CD8+ T cells sorted from blood, obtained in a trial of the OX40 agonist ivuxolimab. This CDR3 reads CASRAGWGSGNTIYF. The CDR3 DNA follows: TGTGCCAGCAGGGCCGGGTGGGGCTCTGGAAACACCATATATTTT.